This T cell receptor beta chain was sequenced in a study of T cell clonotyping in hematopoietic cell transplantation. Findings and caveats of the study: No sorting was done, leaving CD4 and CD8 contributions mixed. Pathologically expanded recipient clonotypes increased progressively from day 30 to day 180 as diversity fell.

CDR3 length: 17 residues. From germline, CDR1 is LNHDA and CDR2 SQIVND (reference sequence). Trimming pared 7 bases from V and 0 bases from J, leaving 16 bases between. The time point: recipient sample about 28 days before transplant, after cytoreduction. Clones were read by immunoSEQ multiplex PCR, and TCRdb kept only the in-frame ones, dropping some. The sample comprises tens of thousands of clones, about 96% of which are singletons, and roughly 1.7% rests with the top ten. Regarding this clone: Its antigen is currently unknown.

The sequence was obtained from a woman between 45 and 60 years old with acute myeloid leukemia. Some clones in this sample may be carry-over from other donors' samples. This specimen was peripheral blood mononuclear cells, taken before stem cell transplant. This chain links TRBV19 with TRBJ2-6; D possibly corresponds to TRBD2 (5 bases). In DNA form, the CDR3 reads TGTGCCAGTACAAGGGTTCGGGAAACCTCTGGGGCCAACGTCCTGACTTTC. Protein sequence: CASTRVRETSGANVLTF. Full variable domain (missing parts from reference TRBV19 and TRBJ2-6): DGGITQSPKYLFRKEGQNVTLSCEQNLNHDAMYWYRQDPGQGLRLIYYSQIVNDFQKGDIAEGYSVSREKKESFPLTVTSAQKNPTAFYLCASTRVRETSGANVLTFGAGSRLTVL.